Presented here are 17 T cell receptor beta chains from one specimen sequenced in a study of early T cells in non-severe SARS-CoV-2 infection. TCRdb redid the calling of the 5' RACE reads with MiXCR, one entry per CDR3 protein. This sample has 40,000 to 50,000 distinct CDR3 sequences, with under 14% found just once. The sequencing input was whole blood. The receptors were sampled from an adult who was a healthcare worker with PCR-confirmed SARS-CoV-2 infection or an uninfected control (not recorded which).

In this sample, this clonotype turned up many times. The rearrangement links TRBV12-3 or TRBV12-4 to TRBJ1-1, with 12 bases lining up with TRBD1. The junction had 22 bases not matched to a gene; V was cut back by 5 bases and J by 6 bases. The CDR3 loop spans 20 amino acids. CDR3 coding DNA: TGTGCCAGCAGTCTATACGGGACAGGGGGCTTTGCCCTTAAGCCTGCTGAAGCTTTCTTT. Its protein is CASSLYGTGGFALKPAEAFF.

This clonotype is medium-sized in the sample. The chain carries TRBV6-4 and TRBJ2-3; the match to TRBD2 covers 7 bases. The CDR3 runs 17 residues. The germline V gene has CDR1 MRHNA and CDR2 SNTAGT. The J segment lost 4 bases and the V segment lost 5 bases, leaving 15 bases of the junction unmatched. CDR3 protein: CASSTGGGGSTPDTQYF. The CDR3 coding sequence is TGTGCCAGCAGTACCGGCGGTGGCGGGAGCACACCAGATACGCAGTATTTT.

The gene calls are TRBV28 and TRBJ1-1; D is unclear. CDR1 is MDHEN, CDR2 SYDVKM, per germline. V gave up 3 bases and J gave up 0 bases, with 11 bases separating them. The CDR3 is made up of 15 amino acids. The CDR3 reads CASSLPASMNTEAFF. CDR3 DNA sequence: TGTGCCAGCAGTTTGCCGGCCAGCATGAACACTGAAGCTTTCTTT.

This clonotype appeared many times. V and J are TRBV21-1 and TRBJ2-7; the D segment call TRBD1 is taken from the table without a DNA check. TRBV21-1 has pseudogene status. This CDR3 region has 9 residues. As DNA, the CDR3 is TGTGCCAGCAGCTCCGGGTGGTACTTC. Its translation: CASSSGWYF.

This clonotype has ten or more counts. The CDR3 sequence: CASSGGQASYEQYF. CDR3 nucleotides: TGTGCCAGCAGCGGCGGACAGGCCTCCTACGAGCAGTACTTC. This chain connects TRBV28 to TRBJ2-7, with 7 bases lining up with TRBD1. V gave up 6 bases and J gave up 0 bases; unmatched junction bases: 5. The length of the CDR3 is 14 residues. CDR1 and CDR2 (germline): MDHEN, SYDVKM.

The chain joins TRBV28 to TRBJ1-1, with unresolved D. The V end lost 6 bases, the J end lost 4 bases, and 6 bases lay between the germline ends. The CDR3 is 11 amino acids. Germline-derived CDR1 and CDR2 are MDHEN and SYDVKM. The CDR3 region is CASSRITEAFF. DNA for the CDR3: TGTGCCAGCAGCCGAATCACTGAAGCTTTCTTT.

This clonotype was picked up many times. This chain uses TRBV5-1 with TRBJ2-7, with 7 bases that match TRBD2. Germline assignment: CDR1 SGHRS and CDR2 YFSETQ. The CDR3 extends over 12 amino acids. V shed 4 bases, J shed 6 bases, and the junction held 4 bases outside the gene matches. The CDR3 DNA follows: TGCGCCAGCAGCCCAGGGACTACCGAGCAGTACTTC. Encoded protein: CASSPGTTEQYF.

This chain joins TRBV6-1 and TRBJ2-7; perhaps TRBD1 as D (6 bases). The V end was cut by 7 bases, the J end by 5 bases, with 12 bases between. The CDR3 is 12 amino acids. Per the germline V gene, CDR1 is MNHNS and CDR2 is SASEGT. CDR3 bases: TGTGCCAGCAACAGGGTGGAGAACGAGCAGTACTTC. This sequence encodes CASNRVENEQYF.

There are many counts of this clonotype. The chain uses TRBV28 and TRBJ1-1; D is ambiguous. The CDR3 sequence is 12 residues long. V was pared by 7 bases and J by 0 bases, with 6 bases between. From germline, CDR1 is MDHEN and CDR2 SYDVKM. CDR3 bases: TGTGCCAGCAAGAACATGAACACTGAAGCTTTCTTT. It encodes CASKNMNTEAFF.

Ten or more counts support this clonotype. The chain joins TRBV29-1 to TRBJ1-6; 10 positions match TRBD1. Trimming removed 6 bases from V and 8 bases from J; junction bases left unmatched: 4. CDR3 length equals 13 residues. Germline lookup yields CDR1 SQVTM and CDR2 ANQGSEA. The CDR3 reads CSVRQGADSPLHF. Written as DNA, the CDR3 is TGCAGCGTCAGACAGGGGGCTGATTCACCCCTCCACTTT.

This clonotype was counted between two and nine times. This chain links TRBV7-9 with TRBJ1-5; no clear D. Per the germline V gene, CDR1 is SEHNR and CDR2 is FQNEAQ (reference sequence). This CDR3 has 13 residues. V lost 5 bases, J lost 7 bases, and 12 bases lay in between. CDR3 protein: CASSPPAGQPQHF. The CDR3 nucleotides read TGTGCCAGCAGCCCCCCCGCGGGGCAGCCCCAGCATTTT. Full variable domain (rest looked up from reference TRBV7-9 and TRBJ1-5): DTGVSQNPRHKITKRGQNVTFRCDPISEHNRLYWYRQTLGQGPEFLTYFQNEAQLEKSRLLSDRFSAERPKGSFSTLEIQRTEQGDSAMYLCASSPPAGQPQHFGDGTRLSIL.

The chain couples TRBV29-1 to TRBJ2-1; 9 bases align to TRBD2. The germline V gene encodes CDR1 SQVTM and CDR2 ANQGSEA. The V gene end was trimmed by 1 base and the J gene end by 3 bases; junction bases not matched to a gene: 7. This CDR3 region has 16 residues. The CDR3 DNA sequence: TGCAGCGTTGAAGGCGTCGCTAGCGGGATCTACAATGAGCAGTTCTTC. Its protein product is CSVEGVASGIYNEQFF.

This clonotype came up many times. The V and J genes are TRBV9 and TRBJ2-1, with TRBD2 identical over 9 bases. The germline V gene encodes CDR1 SGDLS and CDR2 YYNGEE. The CDR3 is 15 residues long. The J segment lost 2 bases and the V segment lost 2 bases, leaving 2 bases of the junction unmatched. CDR3 in amino acids: CASSVSGSTYNEQFF. CDR3 DNA sequence: TGTGCCAGCAGCGTTAGCGGGAGTACCTACAATGAGCAGTTCTTC.

This clonotype was detected a few times. The rearrangement uses TRBV27 and TRBJ1-1; the D gene is possibly TRBD1 (6 bases). Germline V lookup: CDR1 MNHEY, CDR2 SMNVEV (reference sequence). Trimming left V 6 bases short and J 8 bases short, with 13 bases between. CDR3 size: 12 residues. The CDR3 reads CASRRLQGEAFF. CDR3 DNA sequence: TGTGCCAGCAGAAGATTACAGGGAGAAGCTTTCTTT.

The chain links TRBV6-1 to TRBJ2-7; D uncertain. The germline gives CDR1 MNHNS, CDR2 SASEGT. V shed 3 bases and J shed 6 bases, with 12 bases lying between them. The CDR3 contains 13 residues. The CDR3 loop reads CASSDRWQSEQYF. CDR3 DNA: TGTGCCAGCAGTGACAGGTGGCAAAGCGAGCAGTACTTC.

This clonotype was picked up many times. The gene calls are TRBV4-2 and TRBJ2-2, with TRBD1 identical over 10 bases. Germline loops: CDR1 LGHNA, CDR2 YNFKEQ. V gave up 3 bases and J gave up 7 bases; unmatched junction bases: 11. CDR3 size: 17 residues. In DNA, the CDR3 is TGTGCCAGCAGCCAGGCCCTGGGACAGGGGAGGATCGGGGAGCTGTTTTTT. Protein: CASSQALGQGRIGELFF.

This clonotype was observed many times. The J gene is TRBJ2-7, the V gene TRBV12-3 or TRBV12-4; 12 nucleotides match TRBD1. The trim removed 6 bases at V and 5 bases at J, leaving 11 bases unmatched. The CDR3 sequence is 16 residues long. The CDR3 DNA is TGTGCCAGCAGCCAACCCGGGACAGGGGGCGGGCACGAGCAGTACTTC. Residues: CASSQPGTGGGHEQYF.